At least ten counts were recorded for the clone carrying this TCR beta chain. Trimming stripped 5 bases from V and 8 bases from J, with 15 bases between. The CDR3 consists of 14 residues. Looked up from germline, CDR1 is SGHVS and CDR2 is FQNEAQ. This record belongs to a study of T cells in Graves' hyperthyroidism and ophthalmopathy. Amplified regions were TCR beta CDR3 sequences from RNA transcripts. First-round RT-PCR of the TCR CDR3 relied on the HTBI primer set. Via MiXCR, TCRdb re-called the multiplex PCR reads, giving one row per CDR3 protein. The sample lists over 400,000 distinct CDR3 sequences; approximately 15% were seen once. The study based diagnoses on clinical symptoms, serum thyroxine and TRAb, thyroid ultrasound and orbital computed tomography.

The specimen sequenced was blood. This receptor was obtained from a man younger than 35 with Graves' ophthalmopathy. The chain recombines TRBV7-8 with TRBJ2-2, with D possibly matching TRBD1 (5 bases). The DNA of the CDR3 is TGTGCCAGCAGCACCCGACAGCAGCTGGGGGAGCTGTTTTTT. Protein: CASSTRQQLGELFF.